The rows below give T cell receptor beta chains drawn from one sample of a study of Ad26.COV2.S vaccination and SARS-CoV-2 variants. Produced via immunoSEQ multiplex PCR; TCRdb's table is partial and in-frame only. The sample includes approximately 410,000 clones, roughly 90% of them seen just once. The specimen was peripheral blood, collected in a trial of Ad26.COV2.S vaccine versus placebo. The receptors were sampled from a person between 18 and 65 years old who received the Ad26.COV2.S COVID-19 vaccine or a placebo. CDR3s include the opening cysteine and the closing phenylalanine or tryptophan. A D gene is named only where the DNA matches it firmly. A row's size may be missing; if present it is once, few, many or a size class.

j_call d_call v_call cdr3_length clone_size cdr3_nt cdr3_aa
TRBJ2-5 TRBD1 TRBV30 15 - TGTGCTCGGACAGGGTTTGGTAAGGACCAAGAGACCCAGTACTTC CARTGFGKDQETQYF
TRBJ2-6 - TRBV19 15 - TGTGCCAGTAGTTCGACTATCTCTGGGGCCAACGTCCTGACTTTC CASSSTISGANVLTF
TRBJ2-2 TRBD2 TRBV14 17 - TGTGCCAGCAGCCCTCATTTTGCGGGGGACCGCACCGGGGAGCTGTTTTTT CASSPHFAGDRTGELFF
TRBJ1-1 - TRBV10-3 13 - TGTGCCATCAGTGAGTGGGGGGGAACTGAAGCTTTCTTT CAISEWGGTEAFF
TRBJ1-5 TRBD1 TRBV27 14 - TGTGCCAGCAGTTCTACAGGGGGTACTCAGCCCCAGCATTTT CASSSTGGTQPQHF
TRBJ1-2 - TRBV2 11 - TGTGCCAGCAGTGAAGATGCCGTTTACACCTTC CASSEDAVYTF
TRBJ2-1 - TRBV18 15 - TGTGCCAGCTCACCCTCCCGGGAAGGTGGCAATGAGCAGTTCTTC CASSPSREGGNEQFF
TRBJ2-5 - TRBV11-3 18 - TGTGCCAGCAGCTCGTCTAGCAGCCGCCTGGAGGCAGGAGAGACCCAGTACTTC CASSSSSSRLEAGETQYF
TRBJ2-5 TRBD1 TRBV3-1/TRBV3-2 14 - TGTGCCAGCAGCCGACAGGGTTCCCAAGAGACCCAGTACTTC CASSRQGSQETQYF
TRBJ2-7 TRBD2 TRBV19 14 - TGTGCCAGTAGTAGCGGGAGGAGCTCCTACGAGCAGTACTTC CASSSGRSSYEQYF
TRBJ1-4 TRBD1 TRBV19 19 - TGTGCCAGTAGTATCAAAGTGCCGGGACAGGGCGCAACTAATGAAAAACTGTTTTTT CASSIKVPGQGATNEKLFF
TRBJ2-1 - TRBV12-3/TRBV12-4 10 - TGTGCCAGCAGTGGTAATGAGCAGTTCTTC CASSGNEQFF
TRBJ2-3 - TRBV2 16 - TGTGCCAGCAGTGTGTTGGAGGGGGCGAGGGAGGATACGCAGTATTTT CASSVLEGAREDTQYF
TRBJ2-2 TRBD2 TRBV9 17 once TGTGCCAGCAGCATCAGACTAGCGGGGGCGAACACCGGGGAGCTGTTTTTT CASSIRLAGANTGELFF
TRBJ2-5 - TRBV10-1 14 - TGCGCCAGCAGTGAGTCGGCCAGGCAAGAGACCCAGTACTTC CASSESARQETQYF
TRBJ2-5 TRBD2 TRBV7-2 16 - TGTGCCAGCAGCCCCTGGGCTAGCGGGGGTTTAGAGACCCAGTACTTC CASSPWASGGLETQYF
TRBJ2-2 TRBD1 TRBV2 14 - TGTGCCAGCAACGCAGGGGGCTTGGCCGGGGAGCTGTTTTTT CASNAGGLAGELFF
TRBJ1-2 - TRBV4-1 14 - TGCGCCAGCAGCCAGTCGCGCCGGTTCTATGGCTACACCTTC CASSQSRRFYGYTF
TRBJ2-3 - TRBV4-3 16 - TGCGCCAGCAGCCAAGATGTTAGAGCGGCTGGAGATACGCAGTATTTT CASSQDVRAAGDTQYF
TRBJ1-2 - TRBV3-1/TRBV3-2 11 once TGTGCCATTCCGTTCCACTATGGCTACACCTTC CAIPFHYGYTF
TRBJ2-3 TRBD2 TRBV20-1 15 once TGCAGTGCTAGTAGGACTAGCGGGGACCCAGATACGCAGTATTTT CSASRTSGDPDTQYF
TRBJ1-2 - TRBV12-5 16 - TGTGCTAGTGGTTTGGCCGTACCAGGTGCCCTCTATGGCTACACCTTC CASGLAVPGALYGYTF
TRBJ1-2 - TRBV5-6 15 - TGTGCCAGCAGCTTGAGGGGCAGGTCTAACTATGGCTACACCTTC CASSLRGRSNYGYTF
TRBJ2-5 - TRBV7-9 15 - TGTGCCAGCAGCTTAAGTCATTGGCTCCAAGAGACCCAGTACTTC CASSLSHWLQETQYF
TRBJ2-7 - TRBV11-2 13 - TGTGCCAGCAGCTGGGACTTCTCCTACGAGCAGTACTTC CASSWDFSYEQYF
TRBJ2-1 - TRBV7-8 21 - TGTGCCAGCAGCCAACGCGCGGCGGGACAGAGGGTGCCAGGGTCCTACAATGAGCAGTTCTTC CASSQRAAGQRVPGSYNEQFF
TRBJ2-1 - TRBV7-2 15 - TGTGCCAGCAGCTTAATGTGGGGGTTGAACAATGAGCAGTTCTTC CASSLMWGLNNEQFF
TRBJ1-5 - TRBV6-5 14 - TGTGCCAGCACCACGGGGAATAGCAATCAGCCCCAGCATTTT CASTTGNSNQPQHF
TRBJ2-4 - TRBV7-2 18 once TGTGCCAGCAGCTTATCCCGCTCTTCGGTCGTAGCCAAAAACATTCAGTACTTC CASSLSRSSVVAKNIQYF
TRBJ1-5 - TRBV30 13 - TGTGCCTGGAGTGTTCAAGCTTGGCAGCCCCAGCATTTT CAWSVQAWQPQHF
TRBJ2-7 - TRBV5-1 12 - TGCGCCAGCAGCGGTCAGGGCTACGAGCAGTACTTC CASSGQGYEQYF
TRBJ1-2 - TRBV7-9 14 - TGTGCCAGCAGCTTCACCGGGGCCTATGGTGGCTACACCTTC CASSFTGAYGGYTF
TRBJ2-7 TRBD1 TRBV28 13 - TGTGCCAGCAGGCCGGGACAGGGCTACGAGCAGTACTTC CASRPGQGYEQYF
TRBJ2-1 - TRBV25-1 13 once TGTGCCAGCAGTGAACCCTCTTACAATGAGCAGTTCTTC CASSEPSYNEQFF
TRBJ1-2 - TRBV4-1 15 once TGCGCCAGCAGCCGCCTCCCGACAGGTAATGAGGGCTACACCTTC CASSRLPTGNEGYTF
TRBJ2-2 - TRBV6-6 14 - TGTGCCAGCAGTTACTCCCGGGACATCGGGGAGCTGTTTTTT CASSYSRDIGELFF
TRBJ2-3 - TRBV5-1 12 - TGCGCCAGCAGCTTTGACACAGATACGCAGTATTTT CASSFDTDTQYF
TRBJ2-3 TRBD2 TRBV7-2 18 - TGTGCCAGCAGCCCCCACCTAATAGCGGGGGGGCTGGCAGATACGCAGTATTTT CASSPHLIAGGLADTQYF
TRBJ2-5 TRBD2 TRBV4-3 17 - TGCGCCAGCAGCCAGCACGCGGGGGGGGCCTTACCCGAGACCCAGTACTTC CASSQHAGGALPETQYF
TRBJ1-3 TRBD1 TRBV19 18 - TGTGCCAGTAGTGTCCCGGGACAGGGAGGCGAACCTGGAAACACCATATATTTT CASSVPGQGGEPGNTIYF
TRBJ1-2 TRBD1 TRBV4-3 14 - TGCGCCAGCAGCCAAGAAGACAGGGGGCTTGGCTACACCTTC CASSQEDRGLGYTF
TRBJ2-3 - TRBV27 14 once TGTGCCAGCAGTTATGGGACCATCCCCGCGCCGCAGTATTTT CASSYGTIPAPQYF
TRBJ1-3 - TRBV28 15 - TGTGCCAGCAGTTCCCTAAGGGACACTGGAAACACCATATATTTT CASSSLRDTGNTIYF
TRBJ1-6 TRBD1 TRBV11-2 15 - TGTGCCAGCAGCGGGCGACAGGGGTTTAATTCACCCCTCCACTTT CASSGRQGFNSPLHF
TRBJ1-4 - TRBV6-5 15 - TGTGCCAGCAGTTACTCAGAGCCAACTAATGAAAAACTGTTTTTT CASSYSEPTNEKLFF
TRBJ2-1 - TRBV7-8 15 - TGTGCCAGCAGCTTAGAGGACCCTTCCTACAATGAGCAGTTCTTC CASSLEDPSYNEQFF
TRBJ1-3 - TRBV19 15 - TGTGCCAGTAGTATGGCGGGCCAGGAGGGGAACACCATATATTTT CASSMAGQEGNTIYF
TRBJ2-2 - TRBV27 16 - TGTGCCAGCAGTTTATCGGGGAGCTGGAACACCGGGGAGCTGTTTTTT CASSLSGSWNTGELFF
TRBJ2-7 - TRBV4-3 13 - TGCGCCAGCAGCCAAGCAGTGGCCTACGAGCAGTACTTC CASSQAVAYEQYF
TRBJ2-3 TRBD2 TRBV9 17 - TGTGCCCGCAGCGTAGACGGCCCGGGGGGGCCGGCAGATACGCAGTATTTT CARSVDGPGGPADTQYF
TRBJ2-1 TRBD2 TRBV7-2 17 - TGTGCCAGCAGCTTAGTTGGGCTAGCGGGGGGATACAATGAGCAGTTCTTC CASSLVGLAGGYNEQFF
TRBJ1-6 - TRBV4-1 17 once TGCGCCAGCAGCCAAGTCGAGCGGAGCTCCTATAATTCACCCCTCCACTTT CASSQVERSSYNSPLHF
TRBJ2-7 - TRBV28 15 - TGTGCCAGCAGTTTCGCAACGAGAAGCTCCTACGAGCAGTACTTC CASSFATRSSYEQYF
TRBJ2-3 - TRBV7-8 14 - TGTGCCAGCAGCTTAACGGGCGGCGTAAATACGCAGTATTTT CASSLTGGVNTQYF
TRBJ1-2 TRBD1 TRBV19 15 - TGTGCCAGTACACCCGGGACAGGGCTTAACTATGGCTACACCTTC CASTPGTGLNYGYTF
TRBJ1-1 - TRBV19 16 - TGTGCCAGTAGTATAGCTGTTTCAGTGGCGAACACTGAAGCTTTCTTT CASSIAVSVANTEAFF
TRBJ1-6 - TRBV6-6 14 once TGTGCCAGCAGTTTTGGGCAGGGACAATCACCCCTCCACTTT CASSFGQGQSPLHF
TRBJ2-7 TRBD2 TRBV10-2 19 - TGCGCCAGCAGTGAGTTTTCCGGAATTCCGGGACTAGTAGCCTACGAGCAGTACTTC CASSEFSGIPGLVAYEQYF